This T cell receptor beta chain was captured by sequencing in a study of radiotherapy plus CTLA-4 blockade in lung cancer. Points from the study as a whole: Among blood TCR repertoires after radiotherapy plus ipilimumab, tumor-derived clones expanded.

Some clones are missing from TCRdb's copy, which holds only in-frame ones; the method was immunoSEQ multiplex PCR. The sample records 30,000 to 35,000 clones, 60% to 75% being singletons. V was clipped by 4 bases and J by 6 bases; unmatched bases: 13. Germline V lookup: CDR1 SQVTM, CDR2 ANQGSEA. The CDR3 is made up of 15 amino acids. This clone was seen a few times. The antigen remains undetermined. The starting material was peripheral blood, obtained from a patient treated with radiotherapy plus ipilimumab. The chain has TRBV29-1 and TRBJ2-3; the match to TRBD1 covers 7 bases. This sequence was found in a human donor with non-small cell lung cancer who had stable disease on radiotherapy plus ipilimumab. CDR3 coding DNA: TGCAGCGTTGTAAGGGACAGTGAGCGATCTGATACGCAGTATTTT. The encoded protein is CSVVRDSERSDTQYF.